A selection of T cell receptor beta chains follows, all from one sample in a study of T cells after somatic rescue of genetic block. Assay used: immunoSEQ multiplex PCR; TCRdb lists only in-frame clones, some missing. The sample yields approximately 88,000 clones, 75% to 90% seen once. The specimen sequenced was peripheral blood mononuclear cells (PBMCs). The receptors were gathered from a woman aged 18-29 years. Each CDR3 is given with its conserved first and last residue. D genes are given only for firm matches.

TRBV19,TRBJ1-5,NA,TGTGCCAGTAACCTCCGGGACAACAATCAGCCCCAGCATTTT,CASNLRDNNQPQHF
TRBV19,TRBJ2-7,NA,TGTGCCAGTACCCCCGACGGACTGGGCCTGGGCTACGAGCAGTACTTC,CASTPDGLGLGYEQYF
TRBV28,TRBJ1-5,NA,TGTGCCAGCAGCGGGGAAGATACAGGGTTCGGCAATCAGCCCCAGCATTTT,CASSGEDTGFGNQPQHF
TRBV5-4,TRBJ2-1,NA,TGTGCCAGCAGCTTTTACAGGAGCTCCTACAATGAGCAGTTCTTC,CASSFYRSSYNEQFF
TRBV18,TRBJ2-3,NA,TGTGCCAGCTCACCCAGAGACGTGGATACGCAGTATTTT,CASSPRDVDTQYF
TRBV27,TRBJ1-2,TRBD1,TGTGCCAGCAGCCCGGACAGGGTCTATGGCTACACCTTC,CASSPDRVYGYTF
TRBV19,TRBJ1-1,NA,TGTGCCAGTAGTATTTGGGGGCAGAACACTGAAGCTTTCTTT,CASSIWGQNTEAFF
TRBV28,TRBJ1-2,NA,TGTGCCGGCGAGGGCACGTATGGCTACACCTTC,CAGEGTYGYTF
TRBV19,TRBJ2-7,NA,TGTGCCAGTAGTATAGAGGGAGGGGGAGAGCTTCCCTACGAGCAGTACTTC,CASSIEGGGELPYEQYF
TRBV6-5,TRBJ1-2,NA,TGTGCCAGCAGGCCCGGGACGGACTATGGCTACACCTTC,CASRPGTDYGYTF
TRBV5-4,TRBJ2-2,NA,TGTGCCAGCACTCCCCGGGACGCGAACACCGGGGAGCTGTTTTTT,CASTPRDANTGELFF
TRBV7-9,TRBJ2-1,TRBD2,TGTGCCAGCAGCCTAGCGGGATCCTACAATGAGCAGTTCTTC,CASSLAGSYNEQFF
TRBV12-5,TRBJ2-3,TRBD2,TGTGCTAGTGCGGGGGGGGGCCCAGATACGCAGTATTTT,CASAGGGPDTQYF
TRBV27,TRBJ2-7,NA,TGTGCCAGCAGTTTCCCCTCAGCCGGGGCCGTAGGGGAGCAGTACTTC,CASSFPSAGAVGEQYF
TRBV4-2,TRBJ2-7,NA,TGTGCCAGCAGCCAAGACCCTTTACAGGGAGGGCAGTACTTC,CASSQDPLQGGQYF